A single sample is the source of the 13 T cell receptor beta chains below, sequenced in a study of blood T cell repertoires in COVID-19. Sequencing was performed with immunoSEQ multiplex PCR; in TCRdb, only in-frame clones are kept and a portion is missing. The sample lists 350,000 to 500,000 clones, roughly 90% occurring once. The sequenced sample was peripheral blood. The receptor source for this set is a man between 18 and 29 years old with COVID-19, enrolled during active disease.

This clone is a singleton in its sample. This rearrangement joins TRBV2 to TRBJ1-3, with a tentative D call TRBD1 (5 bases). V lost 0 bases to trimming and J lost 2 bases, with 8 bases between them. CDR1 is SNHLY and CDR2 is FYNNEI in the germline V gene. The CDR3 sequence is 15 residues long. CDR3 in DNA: TGTGCCAGCAGTGAAGCCGGGGGAACTGGAAACACCATATATTTT. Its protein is CASSEAGGTGNTIYF.

CDR3 nucleotides: TGTGCCAGCAGCCAAGATGGACTAGCGGGGGCGGGGGAGACCCAGTACTTC. Protein product: CASSQDGLAGAGETQYF. The chain uses TRBV3-1 (or the pseudogene TRBV3-2) and TRBJ2-5; 13 bases are shared with TRBD2. Looked up from germline, CDR1 is LGHDT and CDR2 is YNNKEL (reference sequence). The V gene end was trimmed by 0 bases and the J gene end by 5 bases; junction bases not matched to a gene: 6. This CDR3 has 17 amino acids.

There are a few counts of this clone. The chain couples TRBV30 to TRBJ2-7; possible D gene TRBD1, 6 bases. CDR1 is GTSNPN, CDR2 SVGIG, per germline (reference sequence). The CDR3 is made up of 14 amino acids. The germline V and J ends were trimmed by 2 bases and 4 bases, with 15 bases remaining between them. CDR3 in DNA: TGTGCCTGGAGTTATTCAGGGGCAGGGTACGAGCAGTACTTC. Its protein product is CAWSYSGAGYEQYF. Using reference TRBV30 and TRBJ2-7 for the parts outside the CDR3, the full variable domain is SQTIHQWPATLVQPVGSPLSLECTVEGTSNPNLYWYRQAAGRGLQLLFYSVGIGQISSEVPQNLSASRPQDRQFILSSKKLLLSDSGFYLCAWSYSGAGYEQYFGPGTRLTVT.

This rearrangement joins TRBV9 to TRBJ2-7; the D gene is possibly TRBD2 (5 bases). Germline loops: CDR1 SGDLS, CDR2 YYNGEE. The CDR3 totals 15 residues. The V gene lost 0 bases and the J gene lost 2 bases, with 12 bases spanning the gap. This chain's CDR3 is CASSVGPAETYEQYF. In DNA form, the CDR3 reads TGTGCCAGCAGCGTAGGCCCAGCGGAGACCTACGAGCAGTACTTC.

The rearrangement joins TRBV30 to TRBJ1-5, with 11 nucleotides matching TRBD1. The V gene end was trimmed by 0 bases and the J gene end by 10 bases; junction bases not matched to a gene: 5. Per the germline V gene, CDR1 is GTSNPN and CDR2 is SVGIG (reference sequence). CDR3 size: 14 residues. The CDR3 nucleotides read TGTGCCTGGAGTGTCAGGACAGGGGGCTCCCCCCAGCATTTT. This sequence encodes CAWSVRTGGSPQHF.

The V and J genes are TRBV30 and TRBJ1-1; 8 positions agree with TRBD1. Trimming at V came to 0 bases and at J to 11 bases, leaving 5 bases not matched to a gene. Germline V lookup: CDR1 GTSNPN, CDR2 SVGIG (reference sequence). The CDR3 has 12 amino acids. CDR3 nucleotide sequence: TGTGCCTGGAGTGTAACAGGGGGGTACGCTTTCTTT. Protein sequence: CAWSVTGGYAFF.

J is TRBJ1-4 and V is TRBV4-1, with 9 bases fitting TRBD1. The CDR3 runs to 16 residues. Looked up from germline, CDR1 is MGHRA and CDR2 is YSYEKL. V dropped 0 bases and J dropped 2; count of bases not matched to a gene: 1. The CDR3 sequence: CASSQDGTGTNEKLFF. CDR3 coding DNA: TGCGCCAGCAGCCAAGATGGGACAGGGACTAATGAAAAACTGTTTTTT.

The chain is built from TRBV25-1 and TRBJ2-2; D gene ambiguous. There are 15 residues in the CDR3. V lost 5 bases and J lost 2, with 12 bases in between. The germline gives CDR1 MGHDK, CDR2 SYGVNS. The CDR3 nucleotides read TGTGCCAGCAGTAGTCCGGGTTCTAACACCGGGGAGCTGTTTTTT. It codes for CASSSPGSNTGELFF. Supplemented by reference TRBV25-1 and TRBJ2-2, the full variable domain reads EADIYQTPRYLVIGTGKKITLECSQTMGHDKMYWYQQDPGMELHLIHYSYGVNSTEKGDLSSESTVSRIRTEHFPLTLESARPSHTSQYLCASSSPGSNTGELFFGEGSRLTVL.

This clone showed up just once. The CDR3 nucleotides are TGTGCCAGCAGTTTACAGGGAAGCGCTGAAGCTTTCTTT. This encodes CASSLQGSAEAFF. The chain uses TRBV27 and TRBJ1-1; tentatively, D is TRBD1 (5 bases). CDR1 is MNHEY and CDR2 is SMNVEV in the germline V gene (reference sequence). The V and J ends lost 2 bases and 6 bases respectively, with 10 bases between them. CDR3 length: 13 amino acids.

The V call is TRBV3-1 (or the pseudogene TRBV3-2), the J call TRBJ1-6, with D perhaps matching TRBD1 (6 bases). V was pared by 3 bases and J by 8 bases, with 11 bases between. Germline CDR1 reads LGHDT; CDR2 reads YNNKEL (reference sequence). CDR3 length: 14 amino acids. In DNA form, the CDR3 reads TGTGCCAGCAGCCACATATACAGGGATTCACCCCTCCACTTT. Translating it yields CASSHIYRDSPLHF.

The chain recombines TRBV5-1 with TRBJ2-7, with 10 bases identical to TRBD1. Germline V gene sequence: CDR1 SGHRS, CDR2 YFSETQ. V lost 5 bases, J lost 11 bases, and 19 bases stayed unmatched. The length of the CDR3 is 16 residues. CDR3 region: CASRRDWDRGPRGKYF. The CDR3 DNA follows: TGCGCCAGCAGGCGGGATTGGGACAGGGGACCGCGAGGAAAGTACTTC.

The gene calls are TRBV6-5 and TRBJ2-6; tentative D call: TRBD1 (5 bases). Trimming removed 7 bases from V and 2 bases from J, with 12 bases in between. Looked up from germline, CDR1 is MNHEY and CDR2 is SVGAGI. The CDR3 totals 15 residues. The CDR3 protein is CASTLTGPGANVLTF. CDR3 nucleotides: TGTGCCAGCACCCTCACAGGCCCTGGGGCCAACGTCCTGACTTTC.

The CDR3 loop reads CASSPGTGPRQPQHF. CDR3 DNA: TGTGCCAGCTCACCAGGGACAGGCCCGCGTCAGCCCCAGCATTTT. The chain joins TRBV18 to TRBJ1-5; 8 bases are a match to TRBD1. Germline CDR1 reads KGHSH; CDR2 reads LQKENI. The junction had 6 bases not matched to a gene; V was cut back by 2 bases and J by 6 bases. The CDR3 has 15 amino acids.